This entry lists 9 T cell receptor beta chains sequenced from one sample in a study of memory CD4+ T cells and cytomegalovirus serostatus (dated by TCRdb to the late 2010s). The library was obtained by the immunoSEQ multiplex PCR assay. Not all clones reach the TCRdb copy of this immuneACCESS table, which keeps in-frame sequences only. Checked studies attribute under half of the gap to unresolved V genes and leave the rest unexplained. The sample table holds 25,000 to 40,000 clones, of which around 74% were seen once. The ten largest account for roughly 0.63% of the sample. Single viable CD3+CD4+CD8-CD45RO+ cells were sorted as memory CD4+ T cells on a FACSAria II. The sample taken for sequencing was memory CD4+ T cells from blood. The source of these receptors is an adult in good health and CMV-seronegative. Some clones in this sample may be carry-over from other donors' samples.

CDR3 bases: TGTGCCAGCTCACAGGGGGTCTACGAGCAGTACTTC. Translated: CASSQGVYEQYF. The chain joins TRBV18 to TRBJ2-7; D is perhaps TRBD1 (6 bases). The CDR3 covers 12 residues. Trimming shortened V by 4 bases and J by 3 bases, and 7 bases separated the two germline ends. Germline values: CDR1 KGHSH, CDR2 LQKENI.

The chain couples TRBV2 to TRBJ2-2; either TRBD1 or TRBD2 may supply D (6 bases each). Germline values: CDR1 SNHLY, CDR2 FYNNEI. The CDR3 runs to 16 residues. V lost 4 bases and J lost 5, with 17 bases in between. CDR3 sequence (DNA): TGTGCCAGCAGTGGGGGGCCTTTCGCGGGAACCGGGGAGCTGTTTTTT. It translates to CASSGGPFAGTGELFF.

V and J are TRBV6-5 and TRBJ1-6; D is undetermined. Germline values: CDR1 MNHEY, CDR2 SVGAGI. This CDR3 comprises 14 residues. The V end was cut by 5 bases, the J end by 10 bases, with 15 bases between. The CDR3 here is CASSPRAAGSPLHF. The CDR3 DNA is TGTGCCAGCAGTCCCCGGGCGGCTGGGTCACCCCTCCACTTT.

The V call is TRBV6-1, the J call TRBJ2-7; D is possibly TRBD2 (5 bases). This CDR3 has 14 residues. The V gene lost 0 bases and the J gene lost 3 bases, with 9 bases spanning the gap. Looked up from germline, CDR1 is MNHNS and CDR2 is SASEGT. CDR3 in DNA: TGTGCCAGCAGTGAAGCCACGGAGGACTACGAGCAGTACTTC. This sequence encodes CASSEATEDYEQYF.

This clone came up once. This sequence joins TRBV5-1 and TRBJ1-4; TRBD1 matches 7 bases. The CDR3 consists of 15 residues. V dropped 3 bases and J dropped 7; count of bases not matched to a gene: 9. The germline CDR1 and CDR2 sequences are SGHRS and YFSETQ. DNA for the CDR3: TGCGCCAGCAGCTCCGCCGGGACAGCAATTGAAAAACTGTTTTTT. Encoded protein: CASSSAGTAIEKLFF.

This clone has more than one count but fewer than ten. The chain combines TRBV4-2 with TRBJ2-5; 13 positions match TRBD2. This CDR3 comprises 15 residues. Trimming cost V 7 bases and J 6 bases; bases outside gene matches: 8. The germline CDR1 and CDR2 sequences are LGHNA and YNFKEQ. The chain's CDR3 is CASTRLAGGTQTQYF. The CDR3, as DNA: TGTGCCAGCACCAGACTAGCGGGGGGCACCCAGACCCAGTACTTC.

The CDR3 spells CASSDREGNQPQHF. Written as DNA, the CDR3 is TGTGCCAGCAGTGACAGGGAAGGCAATCAGCCCCAGCATTTT. The chain recombines TRBV2 with TRBJ1-5; possible D gene TRBD1, 5 bases. The V gene's germline CDR1 is SNHLY and CDR2 FYNNEI. V gave up 3 bases and J gave up 2 bases, with 8 bases separating them. CDR3 size: 14 residues.

This CDR3 is CASSPPYRSLTEDTQYF. CDR3 nucleotides: TGTGCCAGCAGCCCGCCGTATCGTTCCCTGACTGAAGATACGCAGTATTTT. The chain combines TRBV7-9 with TRBJ2-3, with unresolved D. V was pared by 5 bases and J by 5 bases, with 23 bases between. The CDR3 runs 17 residues. Germline values: CDR1 SEHNR, CDR2 FQNEAQ (reference sequence).

The V call is TRBV19, the J call TRBJ1-1, with D possibly being TRBD1 (6 bases). The CDR3 length is 17 residues. Trimming shortened V by 0 bases and J by 5 bases, and 19 bases separated the two germline ends. CDR1 LNHDA and CDR2 SQIVND come from the germline V gene (reference sequence). The CDR3 loop reads CASSIDRWGAMTTEAFF. CDR3 DNA: TGTGCCAGTAGTATAGATAGGTGGGGGGCAATGACAACTGAAGCTTTCTTT.